The clone carrying this T cell receptor beta chain was recorded once. Its antigen remains unknown. This entry belongs to a study of shared clonotypes between healthy human individuals. Study summary: The cohort had a couple of women and a few men, ages 18 to 49.

Germline assignment: CDR1 SGHRS and CDR2 YFSETQ. J was trimmed by 0 bases and V by 1 base; bases with no gene match: 4. The length of the CDR3 is 16 residues. In the sorted-subset replicate PCRs, about 200 ng DNA, 25,000 to 35,000 T cell genomes, was used. Only in-frame clones appear in the TCRdb table, and some are missing; sequencing was by immunoSEQ multiplex PCR. This sample has approximately 1,000,000 clones; around 78% occur once, and the top ten carry approximately 0.52%. Study results and limitations: Depth was large, yet rarefaction showed that sorted-subset sequencing was incomplete.

The chain is built from TRBV5-1 and TRBJ2-3; TRBD2 matches 8 bases. The receptor was isolated from a man between 18 and 35 years old in good health. Some clones in this sample may be carry-over from other donors' samples. Sequencing was done on a sample of memory CD4+ T cells from PBMCs. The sample's subset: CD45RA-negative fraction. The CDR3, as DNA: TGCGCCAGCAGCTTGCTTGGCGGGAGGAGCACAGATACGCAGTATTTT. This encodes CASSLLGGRSTDTQYF.